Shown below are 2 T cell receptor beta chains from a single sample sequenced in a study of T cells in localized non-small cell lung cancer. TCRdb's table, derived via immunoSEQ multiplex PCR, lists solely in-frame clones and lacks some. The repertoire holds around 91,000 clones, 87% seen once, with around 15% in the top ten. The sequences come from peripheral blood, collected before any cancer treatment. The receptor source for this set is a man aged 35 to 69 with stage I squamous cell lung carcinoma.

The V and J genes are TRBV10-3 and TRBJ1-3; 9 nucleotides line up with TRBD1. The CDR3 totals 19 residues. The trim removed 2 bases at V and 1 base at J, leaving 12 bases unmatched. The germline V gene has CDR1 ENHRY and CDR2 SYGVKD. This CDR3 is CAISEQGQGIVGSGNTIYF. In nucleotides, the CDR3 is TGTGCCATCAGTGAGCAAGGACAGGGGATTGTAGGTTCTGGAAACACCATATATTTT.

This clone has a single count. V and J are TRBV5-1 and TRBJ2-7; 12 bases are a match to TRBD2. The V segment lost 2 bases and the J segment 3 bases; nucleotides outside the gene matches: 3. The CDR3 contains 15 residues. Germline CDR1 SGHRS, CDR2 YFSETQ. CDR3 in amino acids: CASSLLAGGNYEQYF. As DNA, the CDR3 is TGCGCCAGCAGCTTACTAGCGGGGGGTAACTACGAGCAGTACTTC.